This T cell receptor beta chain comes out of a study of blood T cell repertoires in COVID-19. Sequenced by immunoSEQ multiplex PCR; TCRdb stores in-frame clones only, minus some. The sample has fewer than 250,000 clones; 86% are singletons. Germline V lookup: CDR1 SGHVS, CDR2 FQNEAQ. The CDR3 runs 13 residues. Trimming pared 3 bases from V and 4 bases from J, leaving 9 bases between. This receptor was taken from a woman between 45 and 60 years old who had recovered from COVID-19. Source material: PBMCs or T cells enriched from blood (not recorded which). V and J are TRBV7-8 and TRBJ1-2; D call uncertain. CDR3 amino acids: CASSLGASYGYTF. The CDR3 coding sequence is TGTGCCAGCAGCTTGGGCGCATCCTATGGCTACACCTTC. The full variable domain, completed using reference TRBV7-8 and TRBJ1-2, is GAGVSQSPRYKVAKRGQDVALRCDPISGHVSLFWYQQALGQGPEFLTYFQNEAQLDKSGLPSDRFFAERPEGSVSTLKIQRTQQEDSAVYLCASSLGASYGYTFGSGTRLTVV.